Sequencing of this TCR beta chain was carried out in a study of blood T cell repertoires in COVID-19. The repertoire was sequenced with immunoSEQ multiplex PCR; TCRdb's copy has only in-frame clones and lacks some. The sample includes around 97,000 clones, 70% to 85% seen only once; the top ten take about 10%. This TCR came from a man in his 70s with acute or convalescent COVID-19. The sample consisted of peripheral blood.

CDR3 residues: CASSSRGINQPQHF. DNA for the CDR3: TGTGCCAGCAGTTCCAGGGGAATCAATCAGCCCCAGCATTTT. The rearrangement joins TRBV7-2 to TRBJ1-5; D is possibly TRBD1 (6 bases). Germline-derived CDR1 and CDR2 are SGHTA and FQGNSA. V lost 6 bases and J lost 3, with 12 bases in between. This CDR3 spans 14 amino acids. The full variable domain, with the rest looked up from reference TRBV7-2 and TRBJ1-5, is GAGVSQSPSNKVTEKGKDVELRCDPISGHTALYWYRQSLGQGLEFLIYFQGNSAPDKSGLPSDRFSAERTGGSVSTLTIQRTQQEDSAVYLCASSSRGINQPQHFGDGTRLSIL.